Following are 7 T cell receptor beta chains from one sample sequenced in a study of shared clonotypes between healthy human individuals. The assay was immunoSEQ multiplex PCR, and TCRdb's table has in-frame clones only and misses some. The sample has roughly 2.2 million clones, approximately 95% seen once. The specimen sequenced was naive CD4+ T cells from PBMCs. Subset of the sample: CD45RA+ positively selected. The receptors here all came from a man younger than 30 in good health. Some clones in this sample may be carry-over from other donors' samples.

The chain joins TRBV6-1 to TRBJ1-5; D is uncertain. There are 14 residues in the CDR3. The V gene's germline CDR1 is MNHNS and CDR2 SASEGT. V was trimmed by 8 bases and J by 5 bases, leaving 16 bases between them. For the CDR3, the DNA is TGTGCCAGCGGCCGAAGACAAGCCTATCAGCCCCAGCATTTT. Protein product: CASGRRQAYQPQHF.

This rearrangement joins TRBV7-8 to TRBJ2-3, with unresolved D. The CDR3 runs to 14 residues. V was pared by 3 bases and J by 2 bases, with 9 bases between. In germline, CDR1 is SGHVS, CDR2 FQNEAQ. CDR3 sequence (DNA): TGTGCCAGCAGCTTTTCGCGGCACACAGATACGCAGTATTTT. Protein: CASSFSRHTDTQYF.

This clone was seen just once. The genes are TRBV7-3 and TRBJ1-1, with D possibly being TRBD1 (5 bases). The CDR3 length is 14 residues. V lost 0 bases and J lost 7, with 12 bases in between. Germline CDR1 and CDR2: SGHTA and FQGTGA. The CDR3 protein is CASSLTPATGEAFF. CDR3 bases: TGTGCCAGCAGCTTAACCCCAGCTACAGGTGAAGCTTTCTTT.

This chain joins TRBV6-4 and TRBJ2-1, with D possibly being TRBD2 (6 bases). CDR1 and CDR2 from the germline V gene are MRHNA and SNTAGT. CDR3 length equals 16 residues. Trimming took off 5 bases at V and 4 bases at J, with 18 bases between the two ends. The CDR3 DNA is TGTGCCAGCAGTTCCTACCCGGGGAGCGGGTACAATGAGCAGTTCTTC. Translation gives CASSSYPGSGYNEQFF.

Points on this clone: One end of the junction does not line up with germline, which may come from a read error. This chain uses TRBV4-2 with TRBJ2-5; D gene unclear. The germline CDR1 and CDR2 sequences are LGHNA and YNFKEQ. The CDR3 sequence is 16 residues long. The CDR3 loop reads CASSQDPNLGQETQYF. The CDR3 DNA is TGTGCCAGCAGTCAAGATCCGAACCTGGGGCAAGAGACCCAGTACTTC.

J is TRBJ1-1 and V is TRBV7-8; D unresolved. Germline V gene lookup returns CDR1 SGHVS and CDR2 FQNEAQ. V gave up 2 bases and J gave up 7 bases, with 11 bases separating them. This CDR3 spans 13 amino acids. CDR3 sequence: CASSLHLEVEAFF. In DNA form, the CDR3 reads TGTGCCAGCAGCTTACATCTCGAGGTTGAAGCTTTCTTT.

The V gene is TRBV5-1, the J gene TRBJ1-1; D call uncertain. CDR3 length: 14 amino acids. From germline, CDR1 is SGHRS and CDR2 YFSETQ. V lost 4 bases to trimming and J lost 1 base, with 11 bases between them. CDR3 protein: CASSPGGKNTEAFF. DNA for the CDR3: TGCGCCAGCAGCCCGGGCGGGAAGAACACTGAAGCTTTCTTT.